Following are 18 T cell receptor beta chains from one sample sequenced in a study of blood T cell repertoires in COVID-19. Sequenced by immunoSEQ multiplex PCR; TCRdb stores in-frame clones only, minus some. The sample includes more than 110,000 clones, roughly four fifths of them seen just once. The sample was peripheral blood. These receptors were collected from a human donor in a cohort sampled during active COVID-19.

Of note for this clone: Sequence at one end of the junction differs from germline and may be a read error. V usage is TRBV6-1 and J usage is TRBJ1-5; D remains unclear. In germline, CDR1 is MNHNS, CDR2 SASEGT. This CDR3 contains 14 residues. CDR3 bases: TGTGCCAGCAGCGAAGGTCAGGATGTTCAGCCCCAGCATTTT. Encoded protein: CASSEGQDVQPQHF.

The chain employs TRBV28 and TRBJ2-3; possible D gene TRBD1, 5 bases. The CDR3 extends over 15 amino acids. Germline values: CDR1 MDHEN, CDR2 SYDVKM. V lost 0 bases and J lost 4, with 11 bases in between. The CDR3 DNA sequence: TGTGCCAGCAGTTTATGGGGGCGCTCCCCAGATACGCAGTATTTT. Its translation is CASSLWGRSPDTQYF.

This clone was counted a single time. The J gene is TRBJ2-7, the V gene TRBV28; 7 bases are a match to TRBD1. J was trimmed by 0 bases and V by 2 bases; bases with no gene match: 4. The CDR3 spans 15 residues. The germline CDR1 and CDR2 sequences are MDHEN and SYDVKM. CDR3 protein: CASSLANRGSYEQYF. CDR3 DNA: TGTGCCAGCAGTTTAGCGAACAGGGGCTCCTACGAGCAGTACTTC. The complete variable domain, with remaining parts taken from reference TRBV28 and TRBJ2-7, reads DVKVTQSSRYLVKRTGEKVFLECVQDMDHENMFWYRQDPGLGLRLIYFSYDVKMKEKGDIPEGYSVSREKKERFSLILESASTNQTSMYLCASSLANRGSYEQYFGPGTRLTVT.

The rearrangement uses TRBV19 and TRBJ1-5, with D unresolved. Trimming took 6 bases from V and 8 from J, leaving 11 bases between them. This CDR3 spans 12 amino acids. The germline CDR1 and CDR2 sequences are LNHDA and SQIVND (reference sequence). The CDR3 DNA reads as TGTGCCAGTAGACAAATGCAGGAGCCCCAGCATTTT. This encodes CASRQMQEPQHF.

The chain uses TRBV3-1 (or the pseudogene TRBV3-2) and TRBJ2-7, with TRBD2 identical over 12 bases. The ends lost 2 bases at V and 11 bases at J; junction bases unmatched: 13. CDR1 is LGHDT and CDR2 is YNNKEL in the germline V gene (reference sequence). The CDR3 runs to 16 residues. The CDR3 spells CASSQRLGASGGAKYF. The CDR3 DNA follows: TGTGCCAGCAGCCAAAGGTTAGGGGCTAGCGGGGGGGCCAAGTACTTC.

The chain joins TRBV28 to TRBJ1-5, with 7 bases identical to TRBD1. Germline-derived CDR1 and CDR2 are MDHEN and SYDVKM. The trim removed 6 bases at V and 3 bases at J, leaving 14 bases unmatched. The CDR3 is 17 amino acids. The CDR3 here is CASRLMTGQAFNQPQHF. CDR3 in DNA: TGTGCCAGCAGGCTAATGACCGGACAGGCGTTCAATCAGCCCCAGCATTTT.

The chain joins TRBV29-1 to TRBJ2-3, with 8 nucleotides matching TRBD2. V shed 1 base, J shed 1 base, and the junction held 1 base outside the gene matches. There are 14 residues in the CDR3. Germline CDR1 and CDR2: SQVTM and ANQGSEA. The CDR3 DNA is TGCAGCGTTGAAGCGGGGGGGGGCACAGATACGCAGTATTTT. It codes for CSVEAGGGTDTQYF.

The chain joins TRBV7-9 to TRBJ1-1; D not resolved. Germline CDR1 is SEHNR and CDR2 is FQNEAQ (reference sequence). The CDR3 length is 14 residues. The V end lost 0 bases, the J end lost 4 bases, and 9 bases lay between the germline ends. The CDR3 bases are TGTGCCAGCAGCTTAGCCCAAAGGAGCACTGAAGCTTTCTTT. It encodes CASSLAQRSTEAFF.

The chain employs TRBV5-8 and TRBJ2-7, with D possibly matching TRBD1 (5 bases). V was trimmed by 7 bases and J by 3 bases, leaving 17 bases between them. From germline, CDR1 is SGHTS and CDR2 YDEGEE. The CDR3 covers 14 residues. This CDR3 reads CASPPAGRSYEQYF. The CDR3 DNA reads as TGTGCCAGCCCCCCTGCAGGGCGTAGCTACGAGCAGTACTTC.

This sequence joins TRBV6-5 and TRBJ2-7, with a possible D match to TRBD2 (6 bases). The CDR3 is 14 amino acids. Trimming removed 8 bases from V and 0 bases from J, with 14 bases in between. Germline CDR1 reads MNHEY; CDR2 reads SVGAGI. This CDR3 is CASRGILTSYEQYF. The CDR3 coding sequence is TGTGCCAGCCGGGGGATCCTCACCTCCTACGAGCAGTACTTC.

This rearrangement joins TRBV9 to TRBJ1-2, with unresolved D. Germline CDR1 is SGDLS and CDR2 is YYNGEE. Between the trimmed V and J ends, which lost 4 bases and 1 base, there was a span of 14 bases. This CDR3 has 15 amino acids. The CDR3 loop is CASSPRHTVNYGYTF. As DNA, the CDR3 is TGTGCCAGCAGCCCCCGTCATACAGTTAACTATGGCTACACCTTC.

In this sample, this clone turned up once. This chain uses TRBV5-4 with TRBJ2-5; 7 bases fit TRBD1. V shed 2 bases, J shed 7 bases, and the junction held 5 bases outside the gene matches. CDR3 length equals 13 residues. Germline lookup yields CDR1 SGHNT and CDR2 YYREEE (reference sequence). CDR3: CASSFRGPGTQYF. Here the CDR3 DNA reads TGTGCCAGCAGCTTTAGGGGGCCGGGGACCCAGTACTTC.

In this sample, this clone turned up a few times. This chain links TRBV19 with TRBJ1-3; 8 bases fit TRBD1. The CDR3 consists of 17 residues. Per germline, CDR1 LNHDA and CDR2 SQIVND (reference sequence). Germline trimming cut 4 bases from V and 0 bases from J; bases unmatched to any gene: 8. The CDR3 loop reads CASSTTTGGNSGNTIYF. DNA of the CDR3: TGTGCCAGTAGTACAACTACAGGGGGGAACTCTGGAAACACCATATATTTT.

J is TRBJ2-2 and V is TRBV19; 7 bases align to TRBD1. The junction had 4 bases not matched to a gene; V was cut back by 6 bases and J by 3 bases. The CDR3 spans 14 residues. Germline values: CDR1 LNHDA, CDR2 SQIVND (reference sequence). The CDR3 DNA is TGTGCCAGTAGGACAGACAGGGACACCGGGGAGCTGTTTTTT. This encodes CASRTDRDTGELFF.

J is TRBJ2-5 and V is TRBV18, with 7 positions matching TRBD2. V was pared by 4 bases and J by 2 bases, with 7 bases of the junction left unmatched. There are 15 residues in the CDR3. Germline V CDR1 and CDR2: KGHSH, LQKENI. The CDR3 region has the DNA TGTGCCAGCTCACAACCGGGAGGCGGACAAGAGACCCAGTACTTC. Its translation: CASSQPGGGQETQYF.

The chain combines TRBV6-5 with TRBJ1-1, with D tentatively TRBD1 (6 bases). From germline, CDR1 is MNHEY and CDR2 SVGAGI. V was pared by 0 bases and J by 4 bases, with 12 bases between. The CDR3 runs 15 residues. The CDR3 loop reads CASSYSRQGSTEAFF. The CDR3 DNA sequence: TGTGCCAGCAGTTACTCGAGGCAGGGGAGCACTGAAGCTTTCTTT.

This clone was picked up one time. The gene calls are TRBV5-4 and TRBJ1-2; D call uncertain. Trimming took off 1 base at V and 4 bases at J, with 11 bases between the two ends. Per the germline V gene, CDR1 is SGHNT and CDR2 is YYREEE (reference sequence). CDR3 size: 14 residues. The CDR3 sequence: CASSLIGQAYGYTF. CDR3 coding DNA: TGTGCCAGCAGCTTGATCGGTCAGGCCTATGGCTACACCTTC.

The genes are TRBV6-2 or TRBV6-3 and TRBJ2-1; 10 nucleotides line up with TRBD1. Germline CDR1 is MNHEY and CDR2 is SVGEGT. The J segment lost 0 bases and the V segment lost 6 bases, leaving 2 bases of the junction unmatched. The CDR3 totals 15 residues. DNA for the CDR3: TGTGCCAGCAGCGGGACAGGGGACTCCTACAATGAGCAGTTCTTC. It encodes CASSGTGDSYNEQFF.